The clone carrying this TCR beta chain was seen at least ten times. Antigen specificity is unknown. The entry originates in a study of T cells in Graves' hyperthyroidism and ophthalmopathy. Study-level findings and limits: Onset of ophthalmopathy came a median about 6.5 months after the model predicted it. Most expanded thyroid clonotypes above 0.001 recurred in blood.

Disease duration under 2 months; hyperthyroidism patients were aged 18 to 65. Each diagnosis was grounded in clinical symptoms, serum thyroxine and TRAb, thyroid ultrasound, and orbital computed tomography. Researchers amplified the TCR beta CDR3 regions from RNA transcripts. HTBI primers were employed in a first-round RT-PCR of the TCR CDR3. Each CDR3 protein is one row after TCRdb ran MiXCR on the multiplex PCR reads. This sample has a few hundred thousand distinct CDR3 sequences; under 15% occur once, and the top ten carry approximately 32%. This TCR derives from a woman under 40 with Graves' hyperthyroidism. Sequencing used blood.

CDR3 protein: CASIYLMSSGRYNEQFF. The DNA of the CDR3 is TGTGCCAGCATCTATTTAATGTCTAGCGGGAGATACAATGAGCAGTTCTTC. The chain uses TRBV7-3 and TRBJ2-1; 10 bases agree with TRBD2. V trimming: 7 bases; J trimming: 4 bases; junction bases outside the gene matches: 13. Germline loops: CDR1 SGHTA, CDR2 FQGTGA. CDR3 length: 17 amino acids.